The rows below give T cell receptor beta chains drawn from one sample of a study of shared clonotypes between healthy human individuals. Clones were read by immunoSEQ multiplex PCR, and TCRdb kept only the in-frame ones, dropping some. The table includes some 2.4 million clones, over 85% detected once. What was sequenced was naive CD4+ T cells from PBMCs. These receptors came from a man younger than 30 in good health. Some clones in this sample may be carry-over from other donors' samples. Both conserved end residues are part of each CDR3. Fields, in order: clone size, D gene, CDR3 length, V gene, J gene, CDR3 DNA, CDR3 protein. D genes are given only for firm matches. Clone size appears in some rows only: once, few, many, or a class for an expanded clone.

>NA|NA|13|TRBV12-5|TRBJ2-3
TGTGCTAGTGGGAGTCTCGGCACAGATACGCAGTATTTT
CASGSLGTDTQYF
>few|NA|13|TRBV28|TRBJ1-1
TGTGCCAGCAGTTTGGCCGACAACCGGCGAGCTTTCTTT
CASSLADNRRAFF
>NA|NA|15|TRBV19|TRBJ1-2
TGTGCCAGTAGTGACTTCCCCAGGGGTAACTATGGCTACACCTTC
CASSDFPRGNYGYTF
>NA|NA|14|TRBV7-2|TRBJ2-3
TGTGCCAGCAGCCCCAGGAGGAGCACAGATACGCAGTATTTT
CASSPRRSTDTQYF
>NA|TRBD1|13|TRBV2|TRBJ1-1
TGTGCCAGCAGTGGGACAGGGGGGACTGAAGCTTTCTTT
CASSGTGGTEAFF
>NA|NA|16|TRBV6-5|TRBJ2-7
TGTGCCAGCAGTTACTCTAAGTGGGTTGGGCCGGGCGAGCAGTACTTC
CASSYSKWVGPGEQYF
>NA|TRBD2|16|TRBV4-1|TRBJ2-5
TGCGCCAGCAGCCGCCCGGGACTAGCGGACCAAGAGACCCAGTACTTC
CASSRPGLADQETQYF
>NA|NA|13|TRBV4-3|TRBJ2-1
TGCGCCAGCAGCCGCCAGGGGGGGGATGAGCAGTTCTTC
CASSRQGGDEQFF
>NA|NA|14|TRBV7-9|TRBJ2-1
TGTGCCAGCAGCTTAGGACTAGTGGTTGACGAGCAGTTCTTC
CASSLGLVVDEQFF
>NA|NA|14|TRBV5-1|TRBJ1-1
TGCGCCAGCAGCTCGGAAGGAGGTGGCACTGAAGCTTTCTTT
CASSSEGGGTEAFF